This T cell receptor (beta chain) was retrieved from a study of T-cell reconstitution after alpha-beta-depleted transplantation in children. Trimming at V came to 4 bases and at J to 1 base, leaving 9 bases not matched to a gene. Germline V gene sequence: CDR1 LGHNA, CDR2 YNFKEQ. The CDR3 loop spans 18 amino acids. Points on this clonotype: Its target is unknown.

Unique molecular identifiers were incorporated when the TCRbeta library was constructed. TCRdb ran MiXCR on the PCR reads and lists one entry per CDR3 protein. The table records a few hundred thousand distinct CDR3 sequences, roughly two fifths of them present only once. Points from the study as a whole: It was reported that alpha-beta T cells came from several hundred expanded graft clones (about two months after transplant). A year post-transplant, T-cell counts and diversity derived mostly from newly produced T cells.

The source is a girl aged 2 to 9 with aplastic anemia, due to receive a stem cell transplant. The sample was PBMCs, taken before TCRalphabeta/CD19-depleted stem cell transplant. The V gene is TRBV4-2, the J gene TRBJ2-3; 12 nucleotides line up with TRBD2. This CDR3 is CASSRRLAGAGGTDTQYF. DNA for the CDR3: TGTGCCAGCAGCCGCAGACTAGCGGGGGCGGGAGGCACAGATACGCAGTATTTT.